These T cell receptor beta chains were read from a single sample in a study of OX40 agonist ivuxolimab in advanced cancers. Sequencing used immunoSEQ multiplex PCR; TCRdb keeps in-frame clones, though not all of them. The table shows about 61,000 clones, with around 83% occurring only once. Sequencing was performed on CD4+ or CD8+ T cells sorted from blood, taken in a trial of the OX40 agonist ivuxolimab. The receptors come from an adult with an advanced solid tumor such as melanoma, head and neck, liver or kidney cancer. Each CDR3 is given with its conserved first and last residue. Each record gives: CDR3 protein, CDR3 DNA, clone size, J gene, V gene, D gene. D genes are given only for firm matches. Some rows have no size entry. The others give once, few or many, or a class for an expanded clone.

CDR3 protein: CASSADRGIYGYTF; CDR3 DNA: TGTGCCAGCAGCGCGGACAGGGGTATATATGGCTACACCTTC; clone size: -; J gene: TRBJ1-2; V gene: TRBV7-9; D gene: TRBD1
CDR3 protein: CSVDRLAGGLLTDTQYF; CDR3 DNA: TGCAGCGTTGATAGACTAGCGGGGGGCCTACTCACAGATACGCAGTATTTT; clone size: -; J gene: TRBJ2-3; V gene: TRBV29-1; D gene: TRBD2
CDR3 protein: CASSPGRDQPQHF; CDR3 DNA: TGTGCCAGCTCACCAGGACGGGATCAGCCCCAGCATTTT; clone size: -; J gene: TRBJ1-5; V gene: TRBV18; D gene: -
CDR3 protein: CASSIKGARTEAFF; CDR3 DNA: TGTGCCAGTAGTATCAAGGGGGCTCGCACTGAAGCTTTCTTT; clone size: -; J gene: TRBJ1-1; V gene: TRBV19; D gene: TRBD1
CDR3 protein: CASSLSPDRPRIPEAFF; CDR3 DNA: TGTGCCAGCAGCCTTTCCCCGGACAGGCCGAGAATACCTGAAGCTTTCTTT; clone size: -; J gene: TRBJ1-1; V gene: TRBV7-3; D gene: TRBD1
CDR3 protein: CASSLGPAGDTGELFF; CDR3 DNA: TGCGCCAGCAGCTTGGGTCCAGCGGGGGACACCGGGGAGCTGTTTTTT; clone size: -; J gene: TRBJ2-2; V gene: TRBV5-1; D gene: TRBD2
CDR3 protein: CASPRSGTGCEAFF; CDR3 DNA: TGTGCAAGTCCCAGATCCGGGACAGGGTGTGAAGCTTTCTTT; clone size: once; J gene: TRBJ1-1; V gene: TRBV12-2; D gene: -
CDR3 protein: CSVDGVNEQFF; CDR3 DNA: TGCAGTGTGGATGGAGTGAATGAGCAGTTCTTC; clone size: -; J gene: TRBJ2-1; V gene: TRBV20-1; D gene: -
CDR3 protein: CASVDARRTDTQYF; CDR3 DNA: TGTGCCAGTGTAGACGCAAGGAGGACAGATACGCAGTATTTT; clone size: -; J gene: TRBJ2-3; V gene: TRBV19; D gene: -
CDR3 protein: CASSLTGTSGNYEQYF; CDR3 DNA: TGTGCCAGCAGCCTAACCGGGACTAGCGGTAACTACGAGCAGTACTTC; clone size: -; J gene: TRBJ2-7; V gene: TRBV7-2; D gene: TRBD2
CDR3 protein: CASSPTGVGNTIYF; CDR3 DNA: TGTGCCAGCAGTCCGACAGGGGTCGGAAACACCATATATTTT; clone size: few; J gene: TRBJ1-3; V gene: TRBV6-5; D gene: TRBD1
CDR3 protein: CASSQVLTSGHDHLEYF; CDR3 DNA: TGTGCCAGCAGCCAAGTATTGACTAGCGGGCACGACCATCTGGAGTATTTT; clone size: -; J gene: TRBJ2-3; V gene: TRBV4-2; D gene: TRBD2
CDR3 protein: CASSLRGPGETQYF; CDR3 DNA: TGCGCCAGCAGCTTGCGGGGCCCAGGGGAGACCCAGTACTTC; clone size: -; J gene: TRBJ2-5; V gene: TRBV5-1; D gene: -
CDR3 protein: CEARRDKDNPANTGELFF; CDR3 DNA: TGTGAAGCCCGGCGGGACAAGGATAACCCCGCGAACACCGGGGAGCTGTTTTTT; clone size: -; J gene: TRBJ2-2; V gene: TRBV28; D gene: -
CDR3 protein: CAITKDRQQNTIYF; CDR3 DNA: TGTGCCATCACCAAGGACCGTCAGCAAAACACCATATATTTT; clone size: -; J gene: TRBJ1-3; V gene: TRBV10-3; D gene: -
CDR3 protein: CAWSVSRTLYEQYF; CDR3 DNA: TGTGCCTGGAGTGTAAGCCGGACCCTTTACGAGCAGTACTTC; clone size: few; J gene: TRBJ2-7; V gene: TRBV30; D gene: -
CDR3 protein: CASSTTLQGSQPQHF; CDR3 DNA: TGTGCCAGCAGTACCACTCTCCAGGGAAGTCAGCCCCAGCATTTT; clone size: -; J gene: TRBJ1-5; V gene: TRBV28; D gene: -
CDR3 protein: CASTDWQGAWETQYF; CDR3 DNA: TGTGCCAGCACCGACTGGCAGGGGGCTTGGGAGACCCAGTACTTC; clone size: -; J gene: TRBJ2-5; V gene: TRBV6-6; D gene: TRBD1
CDR3 protein: CASSPDRLSQYF; CDR3 DNA: TGTGCTAGCAGCCCCGACAGACTTTCGCAGTATTTT; clone size: -; J gene: TRBJ2-3; V gene: TRBV7-7; D gene: -
CDR3 protein: CASSRLQGDYGYTF; CDR3 DNA: TGTGCCAGCAGCCGCCTACAGGGGGACTATGGCTACACCTTC; clone size: -; J gene: TRBJ1-2; V gene: TRBV28; D gene: TRBD1
CDR3 protein: CASSFKGQGSTEAFF; CDR3 DNA: TGTGCCAGCTCCTTTAAGGGACAGGGAAGTACTGAAGCTTTCTTT; clone size: -; J gene: TRBJ1-1; V gene: TRBV6-1; D gene: TRBD1
CDR3 protein: CAWSAGSTDTQYF; CDR3 DNA: TGTGCCTGGAGTGCCGGGAGCACAGATACGCAGTATTTT; clone size: -; J gene: TRBJ2-3; V gene: TRBV30; D gene: -
CDR3 protein: CASSPGQRGGTQYF; CDR3 DNA: TGTGCCAGCAGCCCGGGCCAAAGAGGGGGTACGCAGTATTTT; clone size: -; J gene: TRBJ2-3; V gene: TRBV9; D gene: -
CDR3 protein: CSVEGSSLRTDTQYF; CDR3 DNA: TGCAGCGTTGAAGGGAGCTCCCTCCGCACAGATACGCAGTATTTT; clone size: -; J gene: TRBJ2-3; V gene: TRBV29-1; D gene: -
CDR3 protein: CASSPVGAGTEAFF; CDR3 DNA: TGTGCCAGCTCACCGGTGGGGGCGGGCACTGAAGCTTTCTTT; clone size: -; J gene: TRBJ1-1; V gene: TRBV18; D gene: -
CDR3 protein: CASRRGKETQYF; CDR3 DNA: TGTGCCAGCAGAAGGGGGAAAGAGACCCAGTACTTC; clone size: -; J gene: TRBJ2-5; V gene: TRBV28; D gene: -
CDR3 protein: CASSSGPGIGYTF; CDR3 DNA: TGTGCCAGCAGCTCGGGGCCTGGTATAGGCTACACCTTC; clone size: -; J gene: TRBJ1-2; V gene: TRBV7-2; D gene: -
CDR3 protein: CASTILRLDEQFF; CDR3 DNA: TGTGCCAGCACCATACTCCGGTTGGATGAGCAGTTCTTC; clone size: -; J gene: TRBJ2-1; V gene: TRBV5-6; D gene: -
CDR3 protein: CASSPAGQGALNTEAFF; CDR3 DNA: TGTGCCAGCAGCCCAGCGGGACAGGGGGCCCTGAACACTGAAGCTTTCTTT; clone size: once; J gene: TRBJ1-1; V gene: TRBV28; D gene: TRBD1
CDR3 protein: CASSLGYADAYEQYF; CDR3 DNA: TGTGCCAGCAGCTTAGGGTACGCCGATGCCTACGAGCAGTACTTC; clone size: -; J gene: TRBJ2-7; V gene: TRBV7-8; D gene: -
CDR3 protein: CASSWAGSKETQYF; CDR3 DNA: TGTGCCAGCAGCTGGGCCGGGTCTAAAGAGACCCAGTACTTC; clone size: once; J gene: TRBJ2-5; V gene: TRBV28; D gene: -
CDR3 protein: CAITGQGGPGEAFF; CDR3 DNA: TGTGCCATCACTGGACAGGGGGGTCCCGGTGAAGCTTTCTTT; clone size: once; J gene: TRBJ1-1; V gene: TRBV10-3; D gene: TRBD1
CDR3 protein: CASSGLRNTGELFF; CDR3 DNA: TGTGCCAGCAGTGGTCTCCGGAACACCGGGGAGCTGTTTTTT; clone size: few; J gene: TRBJ2-2; V gene: TRBV2; D gene: -
CDR3 protein: CASSREIGETQYF; CDR3 DNA: TGTGCCAGCAGCCGCGAAATTGGGGAGACCCAGTACTTC; clone size: -; J gene: TRBJ2-5; V gene: TRBV4-2; D gene: -
CDR3 protein: CASSYSNRDRETQYF; CDR3 DNA: TGTGCCAGCAGTTACTCAAACAGGGACAGGGAGACCCAGTACTTC; clone size: -; J gene: TRBJ2-5; V gene: TRBV6-5; D gene: TRBD1
CDR3 protein: CASSPGRGFSGGELFF; CDR3 DNA: TGTGCCAGTAGTCCGGGACGGGGATTTTCTGGCGGGGAGCTGTTTTTT; clone size: few; J gene: TRBJ2-2; V gene: TRBV19; D gene: -
CDR3 protein: CASSVASDRAGNTIYF; CDR3 DNA: TGTGCCAGCAGCGTAGCCTCCGACAGGGCTGGAAACACCATATATTTT; clone size: few; J gene: TRBJ1-3; V gene: TRBV9; D gene: TRBD1
CDR3 protein: CASSFGSGGPYEQYF; CDR3 DNA: TGTGCCAGCAGCTTCGGGAGCGGGGGGCCCTACGAGCAGTACTTC; clone size: once; J gene: TRBJ2-7; V gene: TRBV7-2; D gene: TRBD2
CDR3 protein: CASSGPGRSSYEQYF; CDR3 DNA: TGTGCCAGCAGTGGGCCAGGGAGAAGCTCCTACGAGCAGTACTTC; clone size: -; J gene: TRBJ2-7; V gene: TRBV2; D gene: -
CDR3 protein: CASSRDRGVTEAFF; CDR3 DNA: TGTGCCAGCAGTCGTGACAGGGGAGTCACTGAAGCTTTCTTT; clone size: -; J gene: TRBJ1-1; V gene: TRBV2; D gene: TRBD1
CDR3 protein: CASSDTGANSGNTIYF; CDR3 DNA: TGTGCCAGCAGCGATACAGGGGCCAACTCTGGAAACACCATATATTTT; clone size: -; J gene: TRBJ1-3; V gene: TRBV6-6; D gene: TRBD1
CDR3 protein: CASSQEGWVGGRGYTF; CDR3 DNA: TGCGCCAGCAGCCAAGAAGGTTGGGTTGGGGGACGGGGCTACACCTTC; clone size: many; J gene: TRBJ1-2; V gene: TRBV4-3; D gene: -
CDR3 protein: CASSPFAAGNEQYF; CDR3 DNA: TGTGCCAGCAGCCCGTTCGCGGCGGGCAACGAGCAGTACTTC; clone size: -; J gene: TRBJ2-7; V gene: TRBV7-9; D gene: -
CDR3 protein: CASSLPFEKLFF; CDR3 DNA: TGTGCCAGCAGCCTACCTTTTGAAAAACTGTTTTTT; clone size: -; J gene: TRBJ1-4; V gene: TRBV7-9; D gene: -
CDR3 protein: CASRGQGRYGYTF; CDR3 DNA: TGTGCCAGCAGGGGACAGGGAAGATATGGCTACACCTTC; clone size: -; J gene: TRBJ1-2; V gene: TRBV28; D gene: TRBD1
CDR3 protein: CASSVDSYEQYF; CDR3 DNA: TGTGCCAGCAGCGTGGACAGCTACGAGCAGTACTTC; clone size: -; J gene: TRBJ2-7; V gene: TRBV2; D gene: -
CDR3 protein: CASSRTGVDLGYTF; CDR3 DNA: TGTGCCAGCAGCCGTACAGGGGTGGATTTGGGCTACACCTTC; clone size: -; J gene: TRBJ1-2; V gene: TRBV11-2; D gene: TRBD1
CDR3 protein: CAGGSSYEQYF; CDR3 DNA: TGTGCAGGGGGCTCCTCCTACGAGCAGTACTTC; clone size: -; J gene: TRBJ2-7; V gene: TRBV28; D gene: TRBD1
CDR3 protein: CASSLNTGELFF; CDR3 DNA: TGTGCCAGCAGCCTCAACACCGGGGAGCTGTTTTTT; clone size: -; J gene: TRBJ2-2; V gene: TRBV2; D gene: -
CDR3 protein: CASSTWGQYNEQFF; CDR3 DNA: TGTGCCAGCAGCACCTGGGGACAATACAATGAGCAGTTCTTC; clone size: -; J gene: TRBJ2-1; V gene: TRBV11-3; D gene: -
CDR3 protein: CASSMVTAAETQYF; CDR3 DNA: TGTGCCAGTAGTATGGTGACGGCCGCAGAGACCCAGTACTTC; clone size: -; J gene: TRBJ2-5; V gene: TRBV19; D gene: -
CDR3 protein: CASSSDLGWQETQYF; CDR3 DNA: TGTGCCAGCAGCTCGGATTTAGGGTGGCAAGAGACCCAGTACTTC; clone size: -; J gene: TRBJ2-5; V gene: TRBV2; D gene: -
CDR3 protein: CASSLGPGQGGTYNSPLHF; CDR3 DNA: TGTGCCAGCAGTTTAGGGCCGGGACAGGGGGGGACCTATAATTCACCCCTCCACTTT; clone size: -; J gene: TRBJ1-6; V gene: TRBV27; D gene: TRBD1
CDR3 protein: CASSLDLVQETQYF; CDR3 DNA: TGCGCCAGCAGCTTGGACCTAGTCCAAGAGACCCAGTACTTC; clone size: -; J gene: TRBJ2-5; V gene: TRBV5-1; D gene: -
CDR3 protein: CASSVEGTGKSPLHF; CDR3 DNA: TGTGCCAGCAGCGTAGAGGGGACAGGGAAATCACCCCTCCACTTT; clone size: -; J gene: TRBJ1-6; V gene: TRBV9; D gene: TRBD1
CDR3 protein: CASSLQGRGNTGELFF; CDR3 DNA: TGTGCCAGCAGCTTACAGGGCAGGGGCAACACCGGGGAGCTGTTTTTT; clone size: -; J gene: TRBJ2-2; V gene: TRBV7-3; D gene: -
CDR3 protein: CASRIPYRHSNTGELFF; CDR3 DNA: TGTGCCAGCCGCATCCCCTACCGACACTCGAACACCGGGGAGCTGTTTTTT; clone size: -; J gene: TRBJ2-2; V gene: TRBV11-2; D gene: -
CDR3 protein: CASTKGLAGGYEQYF; CDR3 DNA: TGTGCCAGCACCAAGGGCCTAGCGGGAGGCTACGAGCAGTACTTC; clone size: few; J gene: TRBJ2-7; V gene: TRBV6-1; D gene: TRBD2
CDR3 protein: CASSPRQGLATEAFF; CDR3 DNA: TGTGCCAGCAGCCCTCGACAGGGGTTGGCCACTGAAGCTTTCTTT; clone size: -; J gene: TRBJ1-1; V gene: TRBV7-2; D gene: TRBD1
CDR3 protein: CAISPGTGTYNEQFF; CDR3 DNA: TGTGCCATCAGTCCCGGGACAGGGACTTACAATGAGCAGTTCTTC; clone size: -; J gene: TRBJ2-1; V gene: TRBV10-3; D gene: TRBD1